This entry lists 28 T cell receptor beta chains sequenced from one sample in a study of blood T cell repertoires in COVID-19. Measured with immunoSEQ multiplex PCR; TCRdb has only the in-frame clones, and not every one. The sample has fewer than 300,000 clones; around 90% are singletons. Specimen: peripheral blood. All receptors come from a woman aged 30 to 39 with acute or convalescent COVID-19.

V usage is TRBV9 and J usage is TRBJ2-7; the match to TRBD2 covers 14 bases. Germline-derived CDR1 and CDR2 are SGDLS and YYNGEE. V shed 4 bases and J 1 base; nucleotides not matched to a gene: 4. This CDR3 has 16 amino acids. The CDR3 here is CASSSRTSGRSYEQYF. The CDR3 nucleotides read TGTGCCAGCAGCTCACGGACTAGCGGGAGGTCCTACGAGCAGTACTTC.

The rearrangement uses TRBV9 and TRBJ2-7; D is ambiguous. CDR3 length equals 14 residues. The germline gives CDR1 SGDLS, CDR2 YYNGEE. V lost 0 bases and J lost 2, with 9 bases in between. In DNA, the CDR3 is TGTGCCAGCAGCGTAGGGCAGGTCCCCTACGAGCAGTACTTC. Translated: CASSVGQVPYEQYF.

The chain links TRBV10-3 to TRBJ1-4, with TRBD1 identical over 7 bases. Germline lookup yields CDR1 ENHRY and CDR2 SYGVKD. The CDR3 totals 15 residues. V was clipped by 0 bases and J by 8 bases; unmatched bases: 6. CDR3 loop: CAISESRQGKEKLFF. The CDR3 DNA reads TGTGCCATCAGTGAGTCTCGACAGGGTAAAGAAAAACTGTTTTTT.

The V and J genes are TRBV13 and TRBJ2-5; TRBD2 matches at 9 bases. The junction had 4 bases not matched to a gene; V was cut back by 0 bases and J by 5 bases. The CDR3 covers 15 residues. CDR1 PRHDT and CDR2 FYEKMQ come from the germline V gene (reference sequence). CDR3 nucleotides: TGTGCCAGCAGCTTAGGTAGCGGGAGAGCGGAGACCCAGTACTTC. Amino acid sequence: CASSLGSGRAETQYF.

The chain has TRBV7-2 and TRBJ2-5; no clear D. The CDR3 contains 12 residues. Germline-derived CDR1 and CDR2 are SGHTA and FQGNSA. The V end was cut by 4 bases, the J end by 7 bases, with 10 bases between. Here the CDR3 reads CASSSGFMTQYF. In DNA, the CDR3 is TGTGCCAGCAGCTCCGGTTTTATGACCCAGTACTTC.

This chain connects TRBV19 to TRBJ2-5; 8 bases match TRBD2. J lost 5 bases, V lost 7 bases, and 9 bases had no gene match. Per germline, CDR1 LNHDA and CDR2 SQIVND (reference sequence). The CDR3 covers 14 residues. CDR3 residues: CASNSAGASETQYF. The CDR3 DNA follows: TGTGCCAGTAACTCAGCGGGAGCTTCTGAGACCCAGTACTTC.

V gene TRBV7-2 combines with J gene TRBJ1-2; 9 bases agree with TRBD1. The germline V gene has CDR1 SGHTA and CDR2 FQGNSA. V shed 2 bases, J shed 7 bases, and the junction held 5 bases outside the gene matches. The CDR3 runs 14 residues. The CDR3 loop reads CASSLTGGAGGYTF. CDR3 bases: TGTGCCAGCAGCTTAACAGGGGGCGCGGGTGGCTACACCTTC.

Written as DNA, the CDR3 is TGCGCCAGCAGCTCCGGGACTAGCAATGAGCAGTTCTTC. The encoded protein is CASSSGTSNEQFF. J is TRBJ2-1 and V is TRBV5-1; TRBD2 agrees at 8 bases. CDR1 and CDR2 from the germline V gene are SGHRS and YFSETQ. This CDR3 spans 13 amino acids. V shed 3 bases, J shed 6 bases, and the junction held 2 bases outside the gene matches.

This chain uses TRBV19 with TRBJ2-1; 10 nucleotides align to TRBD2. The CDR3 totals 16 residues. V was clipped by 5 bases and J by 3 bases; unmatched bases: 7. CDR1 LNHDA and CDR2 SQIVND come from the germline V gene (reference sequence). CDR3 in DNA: TGTGCCAGTAGTCCGCGGACTAGCGGTATCTACAATGAGCAGTTCTTC. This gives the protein CASSPRTSGIYNEQFF. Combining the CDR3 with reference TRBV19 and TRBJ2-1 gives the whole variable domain DGGITQSPKYLFRKEGQNVTLSCEQNLNHDAMYWYRQDPGQGLRLIYYSQIVNDFQKGDIAEGYSVSREKKESFPLTVTSAQKNPTAFYLCASSPRTSGIYNEQFFGPGTRLTVL.

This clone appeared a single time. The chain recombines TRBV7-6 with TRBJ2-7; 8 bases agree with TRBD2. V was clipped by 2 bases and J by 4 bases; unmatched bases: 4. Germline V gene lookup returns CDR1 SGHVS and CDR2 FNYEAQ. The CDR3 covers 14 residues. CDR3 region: CASSLSSGSYEQYF. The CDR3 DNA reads TGTGCCAGCAGCTTATCCAGCGGGAGTTACGAGCAGTACTTC.

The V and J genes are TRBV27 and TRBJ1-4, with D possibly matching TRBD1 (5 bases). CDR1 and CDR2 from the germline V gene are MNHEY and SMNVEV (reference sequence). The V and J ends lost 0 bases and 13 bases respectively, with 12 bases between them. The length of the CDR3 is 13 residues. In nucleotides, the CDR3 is TGTGCCAGCAGTTTATCCTTTGGCCAGGGACTGTTTTTT. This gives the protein CASSLSFGQGLFF. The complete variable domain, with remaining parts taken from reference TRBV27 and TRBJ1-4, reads EAQVTQNPRYLITVTGKKLTVTCSQNMNHEYMSWYRQDPGLGLRQIYYSMNVEVTDKGDVPEGYKVSRKEKRNFPLILESPSPNQTSLYFCASSLSFGQGLFFGSGTQLSVL.

CDR3 amino acids: CASSEGGRGYNEQFF. The CDR3 DNA reads TGTGCCAGCAGCGAGGGTGGGAGAGGCTACAATGAGCAGTTCTTC. J is TRBJ2-1 and V is TRBV6-5; maybe TRBD2 (5 bases). CDR1 is MNHEY, CDR2 SVGAGI, per germline. Between the trimmed V and J ends, which lost 6 bases and 3 bases, there was a span of 15 bases. This CDR3 has 15 amino acids.

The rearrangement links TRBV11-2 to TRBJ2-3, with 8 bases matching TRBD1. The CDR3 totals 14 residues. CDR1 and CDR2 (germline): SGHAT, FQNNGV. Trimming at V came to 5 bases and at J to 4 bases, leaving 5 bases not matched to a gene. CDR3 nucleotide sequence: TGTGCCAGCAGCCCAACACAGGGGGCAGATACGCAGTATTTT. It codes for CASSPTQGADTQYF. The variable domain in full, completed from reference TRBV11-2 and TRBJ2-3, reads EAGVAQSPRYKIIEKRQSVAFWCNPISGHATLYWYQQILGQGPKLLIQFQNNGVVDDSQLPKDRFSAERLKGVDSTLKIQPAKLEDSAVYLCASSPTQGADTQYFGPGTRLTVL.

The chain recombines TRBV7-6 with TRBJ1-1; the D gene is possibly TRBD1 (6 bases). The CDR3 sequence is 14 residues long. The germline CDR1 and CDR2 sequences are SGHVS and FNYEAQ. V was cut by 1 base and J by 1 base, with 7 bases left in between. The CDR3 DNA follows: TGTGCCAGCAGCTTAGGAGGGGGGAACACTGAAGCTTTCTTT. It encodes CASSLGGGNTEAFF.

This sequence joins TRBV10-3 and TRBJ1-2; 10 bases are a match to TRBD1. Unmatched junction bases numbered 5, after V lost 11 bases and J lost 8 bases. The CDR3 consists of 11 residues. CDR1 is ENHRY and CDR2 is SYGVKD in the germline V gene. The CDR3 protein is CAVGTGVGYTF. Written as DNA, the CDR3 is TGTGCCGTCGGGACAGGGGTGGGCTACACCTTC.

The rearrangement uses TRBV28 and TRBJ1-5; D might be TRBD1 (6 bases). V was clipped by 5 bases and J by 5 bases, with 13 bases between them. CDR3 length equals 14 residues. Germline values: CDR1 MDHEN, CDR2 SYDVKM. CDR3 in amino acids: CASSPWTDYQPQHF. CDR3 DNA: TGTGCCAGCAGTCCCTGGACAGATTATCAGCCCCAGCATTTT.

The CDR3 DNA sequence: TGTGCCAGCAGTGAAGGGACAGGGACTTTCTTT. Amino acids: CASSEGTGTFF. The chain is built from TRBV6-1 and TRBJ1-1; TRBD1 agrees at 8 bases. Unmatched junction bases numbered 1, after V lost 1 base and J lost 12 bases. Germline V gene lookup returns CDR1 MNHNS and CDR2 SASEGT. CDR3 length equals 11 residues.

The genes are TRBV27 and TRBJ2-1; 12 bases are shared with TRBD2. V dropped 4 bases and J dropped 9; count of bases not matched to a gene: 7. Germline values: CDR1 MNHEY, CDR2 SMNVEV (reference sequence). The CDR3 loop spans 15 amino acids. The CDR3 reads CASSYRLAGVFEQFF. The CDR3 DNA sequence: TGTGCCAGCAGTTACCGACTAGCGGGAGTATTTGAGCAGTTCTTC.

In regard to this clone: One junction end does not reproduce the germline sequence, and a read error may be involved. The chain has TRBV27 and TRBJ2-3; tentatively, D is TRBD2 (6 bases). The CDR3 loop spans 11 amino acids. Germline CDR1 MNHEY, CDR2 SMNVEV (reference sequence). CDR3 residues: CASIMTSVSHF. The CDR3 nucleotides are TGTGCCAGCATCATGACTAGTGTCAGTCATTTT.

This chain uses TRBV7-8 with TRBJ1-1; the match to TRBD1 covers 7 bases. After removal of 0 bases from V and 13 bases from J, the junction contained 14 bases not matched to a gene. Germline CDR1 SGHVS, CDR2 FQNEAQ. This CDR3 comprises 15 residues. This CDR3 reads CASSLARTGALRIFF. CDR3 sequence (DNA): TGTGCCAGCAGCTTAGCGCGAACAGGGGCCCTCAGGATTTTCTTT.

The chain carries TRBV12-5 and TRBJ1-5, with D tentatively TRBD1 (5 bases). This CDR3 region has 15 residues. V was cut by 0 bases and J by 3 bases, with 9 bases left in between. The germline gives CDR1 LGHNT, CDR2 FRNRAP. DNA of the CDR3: TGTGCTAGTGGTTTGGTACTACAGGCCAATCAGCCCCAGCATTTT. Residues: CASGLVLQANQPQHF.

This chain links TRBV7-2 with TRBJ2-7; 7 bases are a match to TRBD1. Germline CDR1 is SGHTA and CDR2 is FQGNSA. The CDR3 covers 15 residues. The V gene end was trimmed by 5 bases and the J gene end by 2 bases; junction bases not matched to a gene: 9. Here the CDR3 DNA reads TGTGCCAGCAGCCCGCGATGGGACAGACCCTACGAGCAGTACTTC. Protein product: CASSPRWDRPYEQYF.

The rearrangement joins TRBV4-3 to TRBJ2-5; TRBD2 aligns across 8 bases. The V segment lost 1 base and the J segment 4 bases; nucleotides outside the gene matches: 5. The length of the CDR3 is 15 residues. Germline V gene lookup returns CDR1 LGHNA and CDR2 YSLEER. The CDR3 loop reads CASSQALRGGETQYF. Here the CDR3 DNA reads TGCGCCAGCAGCCAAGCCTTACGGGGGGGAGAGACCCAGTACTTC.

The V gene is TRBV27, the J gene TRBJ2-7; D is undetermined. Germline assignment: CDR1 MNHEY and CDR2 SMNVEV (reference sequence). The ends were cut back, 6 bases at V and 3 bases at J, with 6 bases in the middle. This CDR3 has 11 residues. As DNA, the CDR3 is TGTGCCAGCAGGCGGAGCTACGAGCAGTACTTC. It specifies CASRRSYEQYF.

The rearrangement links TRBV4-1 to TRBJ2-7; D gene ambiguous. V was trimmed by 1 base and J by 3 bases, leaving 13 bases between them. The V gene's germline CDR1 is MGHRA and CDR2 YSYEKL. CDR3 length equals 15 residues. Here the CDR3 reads CASSQATSHYYEQYF. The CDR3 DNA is TGCGCCAGCAGCCAAGCGACCTCCCACTACTACGAGCAGTACTTC.

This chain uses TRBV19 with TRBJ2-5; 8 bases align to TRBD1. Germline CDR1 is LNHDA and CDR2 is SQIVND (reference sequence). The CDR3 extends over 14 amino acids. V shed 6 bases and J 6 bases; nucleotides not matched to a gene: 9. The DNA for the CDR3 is TGTGCCAGTAGCGCGGACAGGGTGATTAAGACCCAGTACTTC. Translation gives CASSADRVIKTQYF.

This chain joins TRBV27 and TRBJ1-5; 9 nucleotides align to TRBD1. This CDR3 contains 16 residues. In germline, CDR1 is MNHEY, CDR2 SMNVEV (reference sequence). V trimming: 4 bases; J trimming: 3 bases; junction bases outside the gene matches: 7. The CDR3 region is CASSSIGQGYNQPQHF. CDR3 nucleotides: TGTGCCAGCAGTTCGATCGGACAGGGGTACAATCAGCCCCAGCATTTT.

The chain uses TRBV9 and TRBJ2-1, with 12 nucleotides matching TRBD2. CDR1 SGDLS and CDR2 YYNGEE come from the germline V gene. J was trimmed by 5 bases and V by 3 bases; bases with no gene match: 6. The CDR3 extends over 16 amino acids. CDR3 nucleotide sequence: TGTGCCAGCAGCGCAAGACTAGCGGGAGTGAACAATGAGCAGTTCTTC. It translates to CASSARLAGVNNEQFF.